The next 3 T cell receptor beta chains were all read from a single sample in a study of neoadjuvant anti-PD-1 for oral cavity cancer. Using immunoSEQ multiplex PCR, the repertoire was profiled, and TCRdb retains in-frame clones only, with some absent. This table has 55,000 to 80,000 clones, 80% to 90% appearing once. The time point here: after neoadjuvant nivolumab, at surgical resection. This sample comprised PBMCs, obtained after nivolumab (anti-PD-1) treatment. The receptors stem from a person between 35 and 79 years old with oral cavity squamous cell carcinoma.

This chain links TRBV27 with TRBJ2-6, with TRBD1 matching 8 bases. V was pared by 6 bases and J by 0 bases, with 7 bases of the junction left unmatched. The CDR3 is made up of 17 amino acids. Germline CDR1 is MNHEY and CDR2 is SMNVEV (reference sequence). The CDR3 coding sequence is TGTGCCAGCAGACGCCGGGGGACAGGCTCTGGGGCCAACGTCCTGACTTTC. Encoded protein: CASRRRGTGSGANVLTF.

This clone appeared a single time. CDR3 region: CACLPSERAYEQYF. DNA for the CDR3: TGTGCCTGCCTCCCGTCCGAAAGGGCCTACGAGCAGTACTTC. This rearrangement joins TRBV30 to TRBJ2-7; D is uncertain. The V gene lost 6 bases and the J gene lost 2 bases, with 17 bases spanning the gap. The CDR3 loop spans 14 amino acids. The V gene's germline CDR1 is GTSNPN and CDR2 SVGIG (reference sequence).

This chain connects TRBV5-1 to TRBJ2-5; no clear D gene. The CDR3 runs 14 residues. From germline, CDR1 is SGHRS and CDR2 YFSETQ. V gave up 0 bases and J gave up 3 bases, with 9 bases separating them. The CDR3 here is CASSLGQTEETQYF. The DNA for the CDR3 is TGCGCCAGCAGCTTGGGCCAGACTGAAGAGACCCAGTACTTC.